Below, 30 T cell receptor beta chains from the same sample are listed, as sequenced in a study of blood T cell repertoires in COVID-19. Using immunoSEQ multiplex PCR, the repertoire was profiled, and TCRdb retains in-frame clones only, with some absent. In the table there are tens of thousands of clones, around 83% of which are singletons. Sequencing was carried out using peripheral blood. These receptors all stem from a human donor in a cohort sampled during active COVID-19.

This chain uses TRBV2 with TRBJ2-7; a possible D gene is TRBD2 (6 bases). CDR1 and CDR2 from the germline V gene are SNHLY and FYNNEI. The CDR3 length is 14 residues. V gave up 8 bases and J gave up 0 bases, with 14 bases separating them. CDR3 residues: CASGRLETSYEQYF. Here the CDR3 DNA reads TGTGCCAGCGGGAGACTAGAAACCTCCTACGAGCAGTACTTC.

Remarks on this clone: One end of the junction varies from germline; a read error may be responsible. The J gene is TRBJ2-3, the V gene TRBV7-7; the D gene is possibly TRBD2 (6 bases). The CDR3 runs to 15 residues. Per germline, CDR1 SSHAT and CDR2 FNYEAQ (reference sequence). The DNA for the CDR3 is TGTGCTAGCAGCGGAGGGCTGGGGAATTCAGATACGCAGTATTTT. Protein: CASSGGLGNSDTQYF.

The chain couples TRBV5-6 to TRBJ2-7, with D perhaps TRBD2 (5 bases). Looked up from germline, CDR1 is SGHDT and CDR2 is YYEEEE. The V end lost 4 bases, the J end lost 0 bases, and 17 bases lay between the germline ends. This CDR3 is built from 16 residues. CDR3 sequence: CASSGSGWTGSYEQYF. CDR3 bases: TGTGCCAGCAGCGGAAGCGGTTGGACTGGCTCCTACGAGCAGTACTTC.

The chain couples TRBV30 to TRBJ2-1; 7 nucleotides match TRBD1. The ends lost 4 bases at V and 1 base at J; junction bases unmatched: 7. This CDR3 is 15 amino acids long. Germline V gene sequence: CDR1 GTSNPN, CDR2 SVGIG (reference sequence). The CDR3 loop reads CAWTNTGQSYNEQFF. In DNA, the CDR3 is TGTGCCTGGACCAACACGGGACAGTCCTACAATGAGCAGTTCTTC. The full variable domain, its missing parts supplied by reference TRBV30 and TRBJ2-1, is SQTIHQWPATLVQPVGSPLSLECTVEGTSNPNLYWYRQAAGRGLQLLFYSVGIGQISSEVPQNLSASRPQDRQFILSSKKLLLSDSGFYLCAWTNTGQSYNEQFFGPGTRLTVL.

The rearrangement uses TRBV6-1 and TRBJ2-1, with a weak D call TRBD2 (7 bases). V lost 2 bases to trimming and J lost 10 bases, with 21 bases between them. There are 16 residues in the CDR3. Germline V gene data show CDR1 as MNHNS and CDR2 as SASEGT. CDR3 DNA sequence: TGTGCCAGCAGTGAAAGACCGGGGGGCACTAAGGGGGAGCAGTTCTTC. Its translation is CASSERPGGTKGEQFF.

The chain joins TRBV19 to TRBJ1-5, with D maybe TRBD1 (6 bases). This CDR3 comprises 16 residues. V lost 6 bases to trimming and J lost 4 bases, with 19 bases between them. Germline CDR1 is LNHDA and CDR2 is SQIVND (reference sequence). CDR3 sequence: CASRNEGGGGNQPQHF. The CDR3 nucleotides are TGTGCCAGTAGAAACGAGGGAGGGGGGGGGAATCAGCCCCAGCATTTT. The whole variable domain, filled in from reference TRBV19 and TRBJ1-5, reads DGGITQSPKYLFRKEGQNVTLSCEQNLNHDAMYWYRQDPGQGLRLIYYSQIVNDFQKGDIAEGYSVSREKKESFPLTVTSAQKNPTAFYLCASRNEGGGGNQPQHFGDGTRLSIL.

V usage is TRBV18 and J usage is TRBJ1-3; D not certain. The CDR3 contains 15 residues. The V gene lost 4 bases and the J gene lost 2 bases, with 12 bases spanning the gap. CDR1 is KGHSH and CDR2 is LQKENI in the germline V gene. The CDR3 here is CASSRAGVAGNTIYF. The CDR3 DNA reads as TGTGCCAGCTCACGGGCCGGGGTGGCTGGAAACACCATATATTTT.

The chain employs TRBV25-1 and TRBJ2-3; D not certain. Germline V CDR1 and CDR2: MGHDK, SYGVNS. Trimming stripped 3 bases from V and 6 bases from J, with 10 bases between. The length of the CDR3 is 13 residues. CDR3 DNA: TGTGCCAGCAGTGAGCACACCAGGGATACGCAGTATTTT. It translates to CASSEHTRDTQYF.

This chain links TRBV5-4 with TRBJ2-3; 8 nucleotides align to TRBD1. Per germline, CDR1 SGHNT and CDR2 YYREEE (reference sequence). V shed 1 base, J shed 2 bases, and the junction held 9 bases outside the gene matches. This CDR3 has 17 amino acids. CDR3 sequence reads: CASSLSQGALNTDTQYF. CDR3 in DNA: TGTGCCAGCAGCTTGAGTCAGGGGGCGCTGAACACAGATACGCAGTATTTT.

The V and J genes are TRBV6-5 and TRBJ1-1; 7 bases are shared with TRBD1. Losses at the gene ends were 5 bases for V and 5 bases for J; bases not matched to a gene: 5. The CDR3 contains 13 residues. Looked up from germline, CDR1 is MNHEY and CDR2 is SVGAGI. The CDR3 here is CASSQTGSTEAFF. The CDR3 DNA is TGTGCCAGCAGTCAGACAGGGAGTACTGAAGCTTTCTTT.

This clone was counted a single time. V usage is TRBV6-5 and J usage is TRBJ2-3, with a possible D match to TRBD2 (6 bases). Trimming shortened V by 6 bases and J by 6 bases, and 7 bases separated the two germline ends. Germline CDR1 and CDR2: MNHEY and SVGAGI. This CDR3 is built from 11 residues. The CDR3 protein is CASSLADTQYF. The CDR3 nucleotides are TGTGCCAGCAGCCTAGCGGATACGCAGTATTTT.

The rearrangement joins TRBV9 to TRBJ2-3; D not resolved. Deletions cut 2 bases from V and 6 bases from J, with 10 bases between. The CDR3 is made up of 13 amino acids. Germline V gene lookup returns CDR1 SGDLS and CDR2 YYNGEE. The CDR3 DNA follows: TGTGCCAGCAGCGTGGTCATCCGGGATACGCAGTATTTT. Protein: CASSVVIRDTQYF.

The V and J genes are TRBV19 and TRBJ2-3; no clear D. Germline loops: CDR1 LNHDA, CDR2 SQIVND (reference sequence). Trimming took off 0 bases at V and 6 bases at J, with 7 bases between the two ends. The CDR3 spans 13 residues. The CDR3 spells CASSIDRADTQYF. The CDR3 DNA follows: TGTGCCAGTAGTATAGATCGCGCGGATACGCAGTATTTT.

The chain carries TRBV6-2 or TRBV6-3 and TRBJ1-2; D remains unclear. V was pared by 6 bases and J by 0 bases, with 8 bases between. The CDR3 loop spans 13 amino acids. Germline V CDR1 and CDR2: MNHEY, SVGEGT. CDR3 in amino acids: CASSPSSNYGYTF. CDR3 DNA: TGTGCCAGCAGCCCCTCCTCTAACTATGGCTACACCTTC.

The CDR3 loop reads CASRGTAITKNSPLHF. As DNA, the CDR3 is TGTGCCAGCAGAGGGACAGCAATTACAAAAAATTCACCCCTCCACTTT. The V and J genes are TRBV2 and TRBJ1-6; 7 bases are a match to TRBD1. Per germline, CDR1 SNHLY and CDR2 FYNNEI. The V segment lost 6 bases and the J segment 7 bases; nucleotides outside the gene matches: 12. The CDR3 is 16 residues long.

This sequence joins TRBV7-2 and TRBJ2-7; a possible D gene is TRBD1 (6 bases). The V end lost 0 bases, the J end lost 0 bases, and 12 bases lay between the germline ends. This CDR3 has 16 amino acids. In germline, CDR1 is SGHTA, CDR2 FQGNSA. The CDR3 sequence: CASSLANRAYSYEQYF. The CDR3 bases are TGTGCCAGCAGCTTAGCCAACAGGGCCTACTCCTACGAGCAGTACTTC.

The rearrangement joins TRBV27 to TRBJ1-1; possibly TRBD1 for D (5 bases). The V end lost 3 bases, the J end lost 5 bases, and 10 bases lay between the germline ends. Germline V lookup: CDR1 MNHEY, CDR2 SMNVEV (reference sequence). The length of the CDR3 is 13 residues. CDR3 coding DNA: TGTGCCAGCAGTTTGGGGGAGGTAACTGAAGCTTTCTTT. Protein product: CASSLGEVTEAFF.

This clone was detected only once. The chain employs TRBV6-5 and TRBJ1-1; D not certain. The V gene lost 6 bases and the J gene lost 5 bases, with 13 bases spanning the gap. The CDR3 extends over 13 amino acids. Per the germline V gene, CDR1 is MNHEY and CDR2 is SVGAGI. The CDR3 DNA follows: TGTGCCAGCAGCACTAGCGAGGAAACTGAAGCTTTCTTT. This codes for CASSTSEETEAFF.

J is TRBJ1-6 and V is TRBV5-1; TRBD1 might be the D (6 bases). Germline V gene data show CDR1 as SGHRS and CDR2 as YFSETQ. CDR3 length: 14 residues. The germline V and J ends were trimmed by 0 bases and 7 bases, with 8 bases remaining between them. The CDR3 DNA sequence: TGCGCCAGCAGCTTGGGACAGGAAAATTCACCCCTCCACTTT. Residues: CASSLGQENSPLHF.

The chain carries TRBV6-5 and TRBJ2-3, with TRBD2 identical over 11 bases. The V segment lost 4 bases and the J segment 1 base; nucleotides outside the gene matches: 4. This CDR3 spans 16 amino acids. From germline, CDR1 is MNHEY and CDR2 SVGAGI. The CDR3 DNA sequence: TGTGCCAGCAGTTGGGGACTAGCGGATGGCACAGATACGCAGTATTTT. It is translated as CASSWGLADGTDTQYF.

This chain joins TRBV24-1 and TRBJ1-2; 11 nucleotides align to TRBD1. With 4 bases clipped from V and 8 bases from J, the junction kept 8 bases outside the gene matches. Germline CDR1 reads KGHDR; CDR2 reads SFDVKD. The CDR3 has 15 residues. CDR3 residues: CATSDTDRGLEGYTF. The CDR3 coding sequence is TGTGCCACCAGTGACACGGACAGGGGGCTGGAAGGCTACACCTTC.

In its sample, this clone was seen once. The CDR3 region is CASSLSQQNTDTQYF. The CDR3 DNA reads as TGCGCCAGCAGCTTGAGTCAACAGAACACAGATACGCAGTATTTT. The chain couples TRBV5-1 to TRBJ2-3; D remains ambiguous. The CDR3 is 15 residues long. CDR1 and CDR2 (germline): SGHRS, YFSETQ. V gave up 1 base and J gave up 2 bases, with 11 bases separating them.

The chain joins TRBV24-1 to TRBJ1-1; 7 bases match TRBD1. The CDR3 length is 13 residues. CDR1 and CDR2 from the germline V gene are KGHDR and SFDVKD. The V and J ends lost 5 bases and 8 bases, in that order; junction bases with no gene match: 7. CDR3 loop: CATSGVQGGEAFF. The CDR3 bases are TGTGCCACCAGTGGCGTTCAGGGGGGCGAAGCTTTCTTT.

The chain has TRBV11-3 and TRBJ1-3, with no clear D. CDR3 length: 16 residues. The V end was cut by 0 bases, the J end by 1 base, with 10 bases between. Germline V lookup: CDR1 SGHNT, CDR2 YENEEA. The CDR3 is CASSLEREKSGNTIYF. In DNA, the CDR3 is TGTGCCAGCAGCTTAGAGAGGGAGAAATCTGGAAACACCATATATTTT.

This chain uses TRBV9 with TRBJ2-1; D is perhaps TRBD1 (5 bases). Germline V CDR1 and CDR2: SGDLS, YYNGEE. V lost 4 bases, J lost 5 bases, and 28 bases lay in between. CDR3 length equals 19 residues. This CDR3 reads CASSPSAETPFRGDNEQFF. The DNA for the CDR3 is TGTGCCAGCAGCCCAAGTGCGGAGACACCCTTTAGGGGCGACAATGAGCAGTTCTTC.

The chain employs TRBV5-4 and TRBJ2-3, with a weak D call TRBD1 (6 bases). CDR3 length: 14 residues. Germline V gives CDR1 SGHNT, CDR2 YYREEE (reference sequence). The V and J ends lost 1 base and 3 bases respectively, with 9 bases between them. The CDR3 sequence is CASSLFRGTDTQYF. In DNA, the CDR3 is TGTGCCAGCAGCTTGTTCAGGGGTACAGATACGCAGTATTTT.

The chain recombines TRBV2 with TRBJ2-7; 7 nucleotides match TRBD2. This CDR3 is 15 amino acids long. CDR1 and CDR2 from the germline V gene are SNHLY and FYNNEI. Trimming removed 3 bases from V and 2 bases from J; junction bases left unmatched: 7. The CDR3 region has the DNA TGTGCCAGCAGTGAGAGGGGAGGGGCTACCTACGAGCAGTACTTC. Protein product: CASSERGGATYEQYF. Full variable domain (missing parts from reference TRBV2 and TRBJ2-7): EPEVTQTPSHQVTQMGQEVILRCVPISNHLYFYWYRQILGQKVEFLVSFYNNEISEKSEIFDDQFSVERPDGSNFTLKIRSTKLEDSAMYFCASSERGGATYEQYFGPGTRLTVT.

The chain links TRBV6-5 to TRBJ1-4; D gene unclear. CDR3 length equals 13 residues. Between the trimmed V and J ends, which lost 9 bases and 5 bases, there was a span of 13 bases. Germline V gene sequence: CDR1 MNHEY, CDR2 SVGAGI. CDR3 loop: CASSLVPNEKLFF. DNA of the CDR3: TGTGCCAGTTCGCTAGTTCCCAATGAAAAACTGTTTTTT.

This chain connects TRBV5-1 to TRBJ2-7; TRBD2 agrees at 12 bases. The CDR3 covers 16 residues. V gave up 4 bases and J gave up 6 bases; unmatched junction bases: 11. Germline CDR1 reads SGHRS; CDR2 reads YFSETQ. CDR3 sequence reads: CASSLSGLAGRSEQYF. In DNA form, the CDR3 reads TGCGCCAGCAGCCTGTCGGGACTAGCGGGCAGGAGCGAGCAGTACTTC.

This clone has more than one count but fewer than ten. This rearrangement joins TRBV24-1 to TRBJ2-7; D gene unclear. Looked up from germline, CDR1 is KGHDR and CDR2 is SFDVKD. This CDR3 is 13 amino acids long. V lost 6 bases, J lost 0 bases, and 8 bases lay in between. The CDR3 protein is CATSSGVSYEQYF. The CDR3 coding sequence is TGTGCCACCAGTTCCGGTGTCTCCTACGAGCAGTACTTC.